This T cell receptor beta chain originates from a study of shared clonotypes between healthy human individuals. In regard to this clone: The antigen remains undetermined.

The method was immunoSEQ multiplex PCR; TCRdb's version includes in-frame clones alone and lacks a portion of them. The sample lists 850,000 to 1,200,000 clones; approximately 72% were seen once. The CDR3 runs to 17 residues. The ends were cut back, 5 bases at V and 0 bases at J, with 14 bases in the middle. Germline V gives CDR1 SGHAT, CDR2 FQDESV (reference sequence). Study-wide findings and caveats: A handful of donors had about 5% of their naive CD4 clonotypes in common.

This rearrangement joins TRBV11-1 to TRBJ2-6; D is perhaps TRBD1 (6 bases). This receptor was identified in a man aged 18-30 years in good health. Input material: memory CD4+ T cells sorted from blood. Subset: CD45RA-negative fraction. The CDR3, as DNA: TGTGCCAGCAGCCCTAGGACAGCCTTCTCTGGGGCCAACGTCCTGACTTTC. Amino acid sequence: CASSPRTAFSGANVLTF.